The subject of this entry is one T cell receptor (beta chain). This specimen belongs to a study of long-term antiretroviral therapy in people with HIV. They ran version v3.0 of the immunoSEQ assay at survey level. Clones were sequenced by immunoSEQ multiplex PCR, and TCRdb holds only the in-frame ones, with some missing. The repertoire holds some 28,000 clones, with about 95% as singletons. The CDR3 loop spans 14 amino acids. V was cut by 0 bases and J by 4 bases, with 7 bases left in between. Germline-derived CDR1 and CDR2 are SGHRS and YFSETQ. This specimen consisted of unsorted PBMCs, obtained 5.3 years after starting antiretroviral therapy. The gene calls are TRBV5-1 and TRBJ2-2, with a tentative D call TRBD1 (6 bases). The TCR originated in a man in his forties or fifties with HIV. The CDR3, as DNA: TGCGCCAGCAGCTTGGGACAGGTCACCGGGGAGCTGTTTTTT. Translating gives CASSLGQVTGELFF. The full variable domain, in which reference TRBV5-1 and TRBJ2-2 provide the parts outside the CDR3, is KAGVTQTPRYLIKTRGQQVTLSCSPISGHRSVSWYQQTPGQGLQFLFEYFSETQRNKGNFPGRFSGRQFSNSRSEMNVSTLELGDSALYLCASSLGQVTGELFFGEGSRLTVL.